This T cell receptor (beta chain) was found in a study of metastatic and nonmetastatic thyroid tumors. TCRdb reanalyzed the PCR reads via MiXCR. The sample carries about 34,000 clones, roughly 15% recorded once. Patients were all untreated before their thyroid surgery. The CDR3 length is 12 residues. Per the germline V gene, CDR1 is KGHDR and CDR2 is SFDVKD. With regard to this clone: An end of the junction differs from the germline gene, which may be a read error.

The sequenced sample was blood. The chain joins TRBV24-1 to TRBJ1-2; D gene unclear. This receptor was identified in a female donor with papillary thyroid cancer or a benign thyroid nodule (not recorded which). Some clones in this sample may be carry-over from other donors' samples. The CDR3 loop is CATSDSRRGYNF. The CDR3, as DNA: TGTGCCACCAGTGATTCCCGGAGAGGGTACAACTTC.